Listed below are T cell receptor beta chains from one sample, sequenced in a study of identical twins. TCRdb reprocessed the 5' RACE reads via MiXCR and lists one record per CDR3 protein. This sample has under 300,000 distinct CDR3 sequences; 11% to 15% occur once, and the top ten carry about 9%. Sequencing was carried out using memory (CD45RO+) T cells sorted from blood. These receptors were taken from a woman between 18 and 30 years old in good health. Each CDR3 is given with its conserved first and last residue. The D gene is left open where the match is weak. Where a row states a size, it is once, few, many or the class of an expanded clone; other rows omit it.

V gene,clone size,J gene,D gene,CDR3 protein,CDR3 DNA
TRBV7-3,NA,TRBJ2-1,TRBD2,CASSQGPSGGLEQFF,TGTGCCAGCAGCCAAGGGCCTAGCGGGGGGCTCGAGCAGTTCTTC
TRBV9,NA,TRBJ1-3,TRBD1,CASSRDRDHGNTIYF,TGTGCCAGCAGTCGAGACAGGGACCACGGAAACACCATATATTTT
TRBV7-6,few,TRBJ1-5,NA,CASSSAGEDQPQHF,TGTGCCAGCAGCTCGGCCGGGGAAGATCAGCCCCAGCATTTT
TRBV4-3,many,TRBJ2-3,TRBD2,CASSQDREAGADTQYF,TGCGCCAGCAGCCAAGATCGGGAAGCGGGAGCAGATACGCAGTATTTT
TRBV7-2,many,TRBJ2-7,NA,CASSLGLSYEQYF,TGTGCCAGCAGCTTAGGCCTCTCTTACGAGCAGTACTTC
TRBV7-2,few,TRBJ2-4,NA,CASSLAYIQYF,TGTGCCAGCAGCTTAGCGTACATTCAGTACTTC
TRBV6-5,few,TRBJ1-1,NA,CASSFDYRVETTKAFF,TGTGCCAGCAGTTTCGATTACAGGGTCGAAACGACTAAGGCTTTCTTT
TRBV11-2,NA,TRBJ1-1,NA,CASSFRADTEAFF,TGTGCCAGCAGCTTTAGGGCGGACACTGAAGCTTTCTTT
TRBV20-1,few,TRBJ2-3,NA,CSARARDKVTDTQYF,TGCAGTGCTAGAGCACGGGACAAAGTCACAGATACGCAGTATTTT
TRBV6-5,many,TRBJ1-1,TRBD1,CASSYSQGRTEAFF,TGTGCCAGCAGTTACTCACAGGGGAGAACTGAAGCTTTCTTT
TRBV9,NA,TRBJ2-3,NA,CASSARRGGASVTQYF,TGTGCCAGCAGCGCTCGGAGGGGGGGCGCCTCAGTTACGCAGTATTTT
TRBV4-3,NA,TRBJ2-6,NA,CASSPNRYGSGANVLTF,TGCGCCAGCAGCCCCAACAGATATGGCTCTGGGGCCAACGTCCTGACTTTC
TRBV10-3,many,TRBJ1-1,NA,CAIRAPELNTEAFF,TGTGCCATCAGGGCCCCGGAACTGAACACTGAAGCTTTCTTT
TRBV2,few,TRBJ2-3,TRBD2,CASRGLAGPLRTDTQYF,TGTGCCAGCAGAGGGCTAGCGGGTCCCCTAAGGACAGATACGCAGTATTTT
TRBV14,NA,TRBJ2-7,NA,CASSQDRAGSYEQYF,TGTGCCAGCAGCCAAGATCGGGCCGGGAGTTACGAGCAGTACTTC
TRBV18,once,TRBJ2-7,TRBD1,CASSPDRGWHEQYF,TGTGCCAGCTCACCCGACAGGGGTTGGCACGAGCAGTACTTC
TRBV2,many,TRBJ1-2,NA,CASSDGLYGYTF,TGTGCCAGCAGTGACGGCCTCTATGGCTACACCTTC
TRBV2,few,TRBJ2-5,TRBD2,CASERGPQETQYF,TGTGCCAGCGAGCGGGGGCCCCAAGAGACCCAGTACTTC
TRBV29-1,few,TRBJ2-7,TRBD2,CSVKVAGGFEQYF,TGCAGCGTTAAAGTAGCGGGAGGTTTCGAGCAGTACTTC
TRBV6-1,NA,TRBJ2-1,NA,CASRRRWSSYNEQFF,TGTGCCAGCAGGAGACGGTGGAGCTCCTACAATGAGCAGTTCTTC
TRBV10-3,many,TRBJ1-1,TRBD1,CAAQPGQGFEAFF,TGTGCCGCTCAGCCCGGACAGGGGTTTGAAGCTTTCTTT
TRBV7-7,few,TRBJ2-1,TRBD2,CASSLTSGVYNEQFF,TGTGCTAGCAGCCTAACTAGCGGGGTGTACAATGAGCAGTTCTTC
TRBV7-2,few,TRBJ2-3,NA,CASSPGYKRDTQYF,TGTGCCAGCAGCCCGGGTTATAAGCGGGATACGCAGTATTTT
TRBV6-1,NA,TRBJ2-3,TRBD1,CASSPRTGIRTDTQYF,TGTGCCAGCAGTCCCCGGACAGGGATCAGGACAGATACGCAGTATTTT
TRBV18,few,TRBJ2-1,NA,CASSPKVESISYNEQFF,TGTGCCAGCTCACCAAAGGTTGAGAGTATCTCCTACAATGAGCAGTTCTTC
TRBV20-1,NA,TRBJ2-1,NA,CSAKWWGPAQREQFF,TGCAGTGCTAAGTGGTGGGGACCGGCTCAACGTGAGCAGTTCTTC
TRBV2,NA,TRBJ1-1,TRBD1,CASSTQGAKTEAFF,TGTGCCAGCAGCACACAGGGGGCGAAGACTGAAGCTTTCTTT
TRBV20-1,few,TRBJ1-5,NA,CSAITGTGQPQHF,TGCAGTGCTATCACAGGGACCGGTCAGCCCCAGCATTTT